The TCR beta chain under discussion was sequenced for a study of beta chain features in type 1 diabetes. Whole-study results and caveats: Any PCR bias toward short templates would affect both groups alike. In the patient group, naive, central memory and Treg TCRB repertoires seemed more alike than in the healthy donor group. Across all four CD4+ subsets, people with type 1 diabetes showed modestly shorter TCRB CDR3s.

Purity of each sorted population was above 95%. This CDR3 has 15 residues. Looked up from germline, CDR1 is SGHNT and CDR2 is YYREEE (reference sequence). V was pared by 4 bases and J by 1 base, with 14 bases between. The study reverse transcribed the entire isolated RNA, so it sequenced expressed TCRB transcripts. Only in-frame clones appear in the TCRdb table, and some are missing; sequencing was by immunoSEQ multiplex PCR. The table records 400,000 to 550,000 clones, approximately 10% of them present only once. A word on this clone: Its specificity is unknown.

Material: naive CD4+ T cells from blood. The V and J genes are TRBV5-4 and TRBJ1-2; D gene unclear. This receptor was identified in a woman in her late teens or twenties in good health. The CDR3 nucleotides read TGTGCCAGCAGCCCGCAGAGAGCCCTTAACTATGGCTACACCTTC. This encodes CASSPQRALNYGYTF. Full variable domain (outside the CDR3, taken from reference TRBV5-4 and TRBJ1-2): ETGVTQSPTHLIKTRGQQVTLRCSSQSGHNTVSWYQQALGQGPQFIFQYYREEENGRGNFPPRFSGLQFPNYSSELNVNALELDDSALYLCASSPQRALNYGYTFGSGTRLTVV.